The TCR beta chain described here comes from a study of blood T cells in healthy people across ages. Using a J-beta primer mix together with a sample-barcoded 5' primer, a second PCR was run for roughly 6 to 12 cycles. TCRdb itself ran the 5' RACE reads through MiXCR, one entry per CDR3 protein. There are about 1.5 million distinct CDR3 sequences in the sample; 40% to 45% occur only once, and less than 5% lies in the top ten. Germline lookup yields CDR1 SEHNR and CDR2 FQNEAQ (reference sequence). The CDR3 totals 12 residues. Regarding this clonotype: Relative to the germline gene, one junction end is altered; a read error may explain this.

The TCR sequence derives from a woman under 30 in good health. The chain has TRBV7-9 and TRBJ1-2; D not certain. Material: blood. The chain's CDR3 is CASSYRAYGYTF. CDR3 nucleotides: TGTGCCAGCAGCTACCGGGCCTATGGCTACACCTTT.